This T cell receptor (beta chain) originates from a study of blood T cell repertoires in COVID-19. Sequencing was performed with immunoSEQ multiplex PCR; in TCRdb, only in-frame clones are kept and a portion is missing. The sample records 250,000 or so clones, around 83% being singletons. The germline V gene has CDR1 LNHDA and CDR2 SQIVND (reference sequence). Unmatched junction bases numbered 15, after V lost 7 bases and J lost 11 bases. The CDR3 is 15 residues long. Sequenced input: peripheral blood. The chain links TRBV19 to TRBJ1-3, with 9 positions matching TRBD1. The sequence was collected from a man in his thirties or forties who had recovered from COVID-19. The CDR3 nucleotides read TGTGCCAGTACCGGGACAGGGACCCCTCCAGCGGCCATATATTTT. Its translation: CASTGTGTPPAAIYF. Variable domain in full (rest from reference TRBV19 and TRBJ1-3): DGGITQSPKYLFRKEGQNVTLSCEQNLNHDAMYWYRQDPGQGLRLIYYSQIVNDFQKGDIAEGYSVSREKKESFPLTVTSAQKNPTAFYLCASTGTGTPPAAIYFGEGSWLTVV.